A selection of T cell receptor beta chains follows, all from one sample in a study of CD8+ T cells in alopecia areata. Sequenced by immunoSEQ multiplex PCR; TCRdb stores in-frame clones only, minus some. The table lists 60,000 to 85,000 clones, approximately 28% of them singletons, with under 15% in the top ten. The specimen comprised CD8+ T cells sorted from blood, sampled at week 4, from a patient treated with tofacitinib. All receptors derive from a human donor with alopecia areata. CDR3s include the opening cysteine and the closing phenylalanine or tryptophan. The order of the fields is V gene, CDR3 length, J gene, D gene, clone size, CDR3 protein, CDR3 DNA. D genes are given only for firm matches. A clone size is listed for some rows: how often the clone was seen (once, few, many), or a class if it is expanded.

v_gene: TRBV4-1; len: 16; j_gene: TRBJ2-7; d_gene: NA; abundance: NA; CDR3aa: CASSQEAVGPRYEQYF; CDR3nt: TGCGCCAGCAGCCAAGAGGCGGTCGGACCCCGCTACGAGCAGTACTTC
v_gene: TRBV2; len: 20; j_gene: TRBJ2-2; d_gene: TRBD1; abundance: NA; CDR3aa: CASSRGKTGTGGIGTGELFF; CDR3nt: TGTGCCAGCAGTCGGGGGAAAACCGGGACAGGGGGCATAGGCACCGGGGAGCTGTTTTTT
v_gene: TRBV4-2; len: 16; j_gene: TRBJ2-1; d_gene: NA; abundance: NA; CDR3aa: CASSQGVGGGYNEQFF; CDR3nt: TGTGCCAGCAGCCAGGGGGTGGGAGGGGGGTACAATGAGCAGTTCTTC
v_gene: TRBV7-8; len: 13; j_gene: TRBJ2-5; d_gene: NA; abundance: once; CDR3aa: CASSFLREQDQYF; CDR3nt: TGTGCCAGCAGCTTCCTTAGGGAGCAGGACCAGTACTTC
v_gene: TRBV9; len: 16; j_gene: TRBJ2-3; d_gene: NA; abundance: few; CDR3aa: CASSVALGGALDTQYF; CDR3nt: TGTGCCAGCAGCGTAGCTCTGGGGGGGGCGCTTGATACGCAGTATTTT
v_gene: TRBV7-8; len: 13; j_gene: TRBJ1-5; d_gene: NA; abundance: NA; CDR3aa: CASSLGVGQPQHF; CDR3nt: TGTGCCAGCAGCTTGGGGGTGGGCCAGCCCCAGCATTTT
v_gene: TRBV25-1; len: 13; j_gene: TRBJ2-1; d_gene: NA; abundance: few; CDR3aa: CASTTGGADEQFF; CDR3nt: TGTGCCAGCACAACCGGGGGAGCGGATGAGCAGTTCTTC
v_gene: TRBV27; len: 16; j_gene: TRBJ1-2; d_gene: TRBD1; abundance: few; CDR3aa: CASSDGQGVSNYGYTF; CDR3nt: TGTGCCAGCAGTGACGGACAGGGTGTTAGTAACTATGGCTACACCTTC
v_gene: TRBV19; len: 13; j_gene: TRBJ2-7; d_gene: TRBD2; abundance: few; CDR3aa: CASSTGGPYEQYF; CDR3nt: TGTGCCAGTAGTACGGGAGGGCCCTACGAGCAGTACTTC
v_gene: TRBV30; len: 13; j_gene: TRBJ2-2; d_gene: TRBD1; abundance: NA; CDR3aa: CAWTDRGSGELFF; CDR3nt: TGTGCCTGGACCGACAGGGGGTCCGGGGAGCTGTTTTTT
v_gene: TRBV7-9; len: 15; j_gene: TRBJ2-5; d_gene: NA; abundance: NA; CDR3aa: CASSSGPRAQETQYF; CDR3nt: TGTGCCAGCAGCTCAGGTCCCCGGGCCCAAGAGACCCAGTACTTC
v_gene: TRBV7-2; len: 14; j_gene: TRBJ2-3; d_gene: TRBD1; abundance: NA; CDR3aa: CASSDGQDADTQYF; CDR3nt: TGTGCCAGCAGTGACGGACAGGACGCAGATACGCAGTATTTT
v_gene: TRBV29-1; len: 14; j_gene: TRBJ2-5; d_gene: NA; abundance: NA; CDR3aa: CSVEERTVVETQYF; CDR3nt: TGCAGCGTTGAAGAAAGGACGGTTGTGGAGACCCAGTACTTC
v_gene: TRBV2; len: 13; j_gene: TRBJ2-7; d_gene: NA; abundance: NA; CDR3aa: CASTRDGIYEQYF; CDR3nt: TGTGCCAGCACGAGGGACGGTATCTACGAGCAGTACTTC
v_gene: TRBV30; len: 15; j_gene: TRBJ2-2; d_gene: NA; abundance: medium-sized; CDR3aa: CAWSPTGADTGELFF; CDR3nt: TGTGCCTGGAGTCCCACCGGGGCGGACACCGGGGAGCTGTTTTTT
v_gene: TRBV30; len: 14; j_gene: TRBJ2-7; d_gene: TRBD2; abundance: NA; CDR3aa: CAWSVRGRAWEQYF; CDR3nt: TGTGCCTGGAGTGTACGCGGGAGGGCCTGGGAGCAGTACTTC
v_gene: TRBV9; len: 12; j_gene: TRBJ1-2; d_gene: NA; abundance: NA; CDR3aa: CASLGAIYGYTF; CDR3nt: TGTGCCAGCTTGGGGGCCATATATGGCTACACCTTC
v_gene: TRBV27; len: 14; j_gene: TRBJ1-1; d_gene: NA; abundance: NA; CDR3aa: CASSLGGRNTEAFF; CDR3nt: TGTGCCAGCAGTTTAGGGGGAAGGAACACTGAAGCTTTCTTT
v_gene: TRBV4-1; len: 15; j_gene: TRBJ1-3; d_gene: NA; abundance: medium-sized; CDR3aa: CASSQEGGTGNTIYF; CDR3nt: TGCGCCAGCAGCCAAGAAGGGGGAACTGGAAACACCATATATTTT
v_gene: TRBV30; len: 14; j_gene: TRBJ2-1; d_gene: TRBD2; abundance: NA; CDR3aa: CAWSWASGYNEQFF; CDR3nt: TGTGCCTGGAGTTGGGCTAGCGGATACAATGAGCAGTTCTTC
v_gene: TRBV6-6; len: 15; j_gene: TRBJ2-5; d_gene: TRBD1; abundance: NA; CDR3aa: CASSYLTGWGETQYF; CDR3nt: TGTGCCAGCAGTTACTTGACAGGGTGGGGAGAGACCCAGTACTTC
v_gene: TRBV29-1; len: 13; j_gene: TRBJ2-7; d_gene: NA; abundance: NA; CDR3aa: CSVQDGDSYEQYF; CDR3nt: TGCAGCGTCCAGGACGGCGACTCCTACGAGCAGTACTTC
v_gene: TRBV27; len: 13; j_gene: TRBJ1-5; d_gene: NA; abundance: NA; CDR3aa: CASSLRSNQPQHF; CDR3nt: TGTGCCAGCAGTTTACGGAGCAATCAGCCCCAGCATTTT
v_gene: TRBV29-1; len: 12; j_gene: TRBJ2-1; d_gene: TRBD2; abundance: many; CDR3aa: CSDGTIGNEQFF; CDR3nt: TGCAGCGACGGGACTATTGGCAATGAGCAGTTCTTC
v_gene: TRBV27; len: 14; j_gene: TRBJ1-5; d_gene: NA; abundance: NA; CDR3aa: CASSHRGNNQPQHF; CDR3nt: TGTGCCAGCAGTCATCGGGGAAACAATCAGCCCCAGCATTTT
v_gene: TRBV29-1; len: 12; j_gene: TRBJ1-3; d_gene: NA; abundance: NA; CDR3aa: CSARLEGNTIYF; CDR3nt: TGCAGCGCCAGACTGGAAGGAAACACCATATATTTT
v_gene: TRBV29-1; len: 14; j_gene: TRBJ2-2; d_gene: NA; abundance: NA; CDR3aa: CSVEGVANTGELFF; CDR3nt: TGCAGCGTTGAAGGTGTTGCGAACACCGGGGAGCTGTTTTTT
v_gene: TRBV29-1; len: 11; j_gene: TRBJ2-7; d_gene: TRBD1; abundance: few; CDR3aa: CSAGTGNEQYF; CDR3nt: TGCAGCGCCGGGACAGGGAACGAGCAGTACTTC
v_gene: TRBV19; len: 15; j_gene: TRBJ2-7; d_gene: TRBD1; abundance: few; CDR3aa: CASSMGTGGSYEQYF; CDR3nt: TGTGCCAGTAGTATGGGGACAGGGGGATCCTACGAGCAGTACTTC
v_gene: TRBV19; len: 15; j_gene: TRBJ1-5; d_gene: NA; abundance: NA; CDR3aa: CASSPALRSNQPQHF; CDR3nt: TGTGCCAGTAGTCCGGCCCTCAGATCAAATCAGCCCCAGCATTTT
v_gene: TRBV6-1; len: 14; j_gene: TRBJ1-1; d_gene: TRBD1; abundance: NA; CDR3aa: CASLPDRVSTEAFF; CDR3nt: TGTGCCAGCCTACCGGACAGGGTTAGTACTGAAGCTTTCTTT